The rows below give T cell receptor beta chains drawn from one sample of a study of OX40 agonist ivuxolimab in advanced cancers. Sequencing used immunoSEQ multiplex PCR; TCRdb keeps in-frame clones, though not all of them. Here the sample spans more than 70,000 clones, about 84% being singletons. The source material was CD4+ or CD8+ T cells sorted from blood, sampled in a trial of the OX40 agonist ivuxolimab. The receptors here all came from an adult with an advanced solid tumor such as melanoma, head and neck, liver or kidney cancer. CDR3s include the opening cysteine and the closing phenylalanine or tryptophan. A D gene is named only where the DNA matches it firmly.

D gene,V gene,J gene,CDR3 protein,CDR3 DNA
-,TRBV11-3,TRBJ1-1,CASSLDGDNTEAFF,TGTGCCAGCAGCTTAGACGGAGACAACACTGAAGCTTTCTTT
-,TRBV5-1,TRBJ2-3,CASSLGSLSTDTQYF,TGCGCCAGCAGCTTGGGCAGCCTAAGCACAGATACGCAGTATTTT
TRBD2,TRBV7-9,TRBJ2-7,CASSPPSRGAGEQYF,TGTGCCAGCAGCCCACCCTCGCGGGGGGCTGGGGAGCAGTACTTC
-,TRBV18,TRBJ2-3,CASSPFAGARTDTQYF,TGTGCCAGCTCACCTTTCGCGGGGGCCCGCACAGATACGCAGTATTTT
-,TRBV4-1,TRBJ1-5,CASSQEGMGNQPQHF,TGCGCCAGCAGCCAAGAAGGAATGGGCAATCAGCCCCAGCATTTT
-,TRBV18,TRBJ2-7,CASSPSDEQYF,TGTGCCAGCTCACCTTCGGATGAGCAGTACTTC
-,TRBV4-1,TRBJ1-5,CASSQDSTPSQPQHF,TGCGCCAGCAGCCAAGATAGTACCCCATCTCAGCCCCAGCATTTT
-,TRBV18,TRBJ2-5,CASSPNQETQYF,TGTGCCAGCTCACCTAACCAAGAGACCCAGTACTTC
TRBD1,TRBV7-3,TRBJ1-3,CASKPQGAGNTIYF,TGTGCCAGCAAACCACAGGGGGCTGGAAACACCATATATTTT
-,TRBV7-8,TRBJ2-7,CASSLLGYKQYF,TGTGCCAGCAGCCTCTTGGGATATAAGCAGTACTTC